This paragraph covers one T cell receptor (beta chain) sequence. The record originates from a study of blood T cell repertoires in COVID-19. The overall study: COVID-19 samples from acute and convalescent phases originated in the United States, Italy and Spain.

Libraries were prepared by immunoSEQ multiplex PCR; TCRdb keeps only in-frame clonotypes and omits some of them. The sample has 130,000 or so clones; less than 90% are singletons. V was pared by 3 bases and J by 6 bases, with 0 bases of the junction left unmatched. Germline CDR1 LNHDA, CDR2 SQIVND (reference sequence). This CDR3 comprises 13 residues. Sequencing was performed on PBMCs or T cells enriched from blood (not recorded which). The V and J genes are TRBV19 and TRBJ2-2; TRBD1 agrees at 8 bases. This TCR derives from a man aged 30 to 45 who had recovered from COVID-19. CDR3 region: CASSIRGPGELFF. The DNA for the CDR3 is TGTGCCAGTAGTATCAGGGGGCCCGGGGAGCTGTTTTTT.